This T cell receptor beta chain was sequenced for a study of regulatory T cells in long-lasting Graves disease. General study findings and limits: Favoring TRBV28, TRBJ1-2 and TRBJ2-5 was a feature seen in persistent disease.

Sequencing libraries for TCR beta were prepared with iRepertoire HTBI primers and Arm-PCR of CDR3 regions. TCRdb reanalysed the multiplex PCR reads using MiXCR and keeps one entry per CDR3 protein. Among roughly 420,000 distinct CDR3 sequences listed, about 17% were seen once. As regards this clonotype: The target antigen is unknown.

Time point: newly diagnosed GD, antithyroid drugs for less than 3 months. Extracted RNA from PBMCs served as the source of the TCR library. It was American Thyroid Association guidelines that determined Graves' disease diagnosis. The CDR3 extends over 17 amino acids. Trimming stripped 6 bases from V and 3 bases from J, with 21 bases between. These data are also associated with another study on T cells in Graves' hyperthyroidism and ophthalmopathy. This second study says: Each patient was aged 18 to 65 and had newly diagnosed hyperthyroidism of under 2 months' duration. A set of HTBI primers served as the primers for a first-round RT-PCR of the TCR CDR3.

The source of this sequence is a woman under 40 with Graves disease. Sequencing used peripheral blood mononuclear cells (PBMCs), obtained at new diagnosis, from a patient treated with antithyroid drugs. The V call is TRBV12-3 or TRBV12-4, the J call TRBJ1-3; D is undetermined. The CDR3, as DNA: TGTGCCAGCAGCTTGTCCGCTTGGCAGGATTTTGGAAACACCATATATTTT. Translated, it gives CASSLSAWQDFGNTIYF.